A single sample gave rise to the 25 T cell receptor beta chains below, sequenced in a study of tumor-infiltrating lymphocytes in localized non-small cell lung cancer. Produced via immunoSEQ multiplex PCR; TCRdb's table is partial and in-frame only. The sample carries about 12,000 clones, approximately 85% recorded once. The sequencing sample was made of uninvolved lung tissue not adjacent to the tumor. All receptors derive from a human donor with non-small cell lung cancer.

The DNA for the CDR3 is TGTGCCAGCAGTGAACTAGCGGGAGGGCACATTCAGTACTTC. Translating gives CASSELAGGHIQYF. The chain links TRBV2 to TRBJ2-4, with 12 positions matching TRBD2. V was pared by 2 bases and J by 8 bases, with 1 base of the junction left unmatched. This CDR3 is built from 14 residues. The V gene's germline CDR1 is SNHLY and CDR2 FYNNEI.

The V gene is TRBV29-1, the J gene TRBJ2-1; TRBD2 matches 14 bases. Germline trimming cut 6 bases from V and 6 bases from J; bases unmatched to any gene: 10. The germline CDR1 and CDR2 sequences are SQVTM and ANQGSEA. CDR3 length: 16 amino acids. CDR3 nucleotides: TGCAGCGTGGGACGAAAGGGACTAGCGGGAGTCAATGAGCAGTTCTTC. It yields the protein CSVGRKGLAGVNEQFF.

The chain couples TRBV5-6 to TRBJ2-7; 12 bases fit TRBD1. Germline CDR1 SGHDT, CDR2 YYEEEE. This CDR3 comprises 15 residues. The V segment lost 3 bases and the J segment 7 bases; nucleotides outside the gene matches: 8. The CDR3 nucleotides read TGTGCCAGCAGCTACGGGACAGGGGGCGAAGGGGAGCAGTACTTC. As protein: CASSYGTGGEGEQYF. The variable domain in full, completed from reference TRBV5-6 and TRBJ2-7, reads DAGVTQSPTHLIKTRGQQVTLRCSPKSGHDTVSWYQQALGQGPQFIFQYYEEEERQRGNFPDRFSGHQFPNYSSELNVNALLLGDSALYLCASSYGTGGEGEQYFGPGTRLTVT.

CDR3 DNA sequence: TGCAGCGTTGGCGAGGCCTCCTACAATGAGCAGTTCTTC. Its translation: CSVGEASYNEQFF. The chain is built from TRBV29-1 and TRBJ2-1; D call uncertain. The CDR3 spans 13 residues. Trimming stripped 4 bases from V and 0 bases from J, with 7 bases between. CDR1 and CDR2 (germline): SQVTM, ANQGSEA.

The V gene is TRBV4-1, the J gene TRBJ2-5; weak D call: TRBD2 (6 bases). CDR3 length equals 15 residues. Germline CDR1 reads MGHRA; CDR2 reads YSYEKL. Trimming removed 1 base at V and 2 bases at J, with 11 bases between. The CDR3 DNA is TGCGCCAGCAGCCAAGGGGTTAGCGGTCAAGAGACCCAGTACTTC. Translation gives CASSQGVSGQETQYF.

V gene TRBV6-5 combines with J gene TRBJ1-2; D is ambiguous. CDR1 is MNHEY and CDR2 is SVGAGI in the germline V gene. Trimming cost V 0 bases and J 7 bases, with 12 bases left between them. CDR3 length: 14 amino acids. CDR3 bases: TGTGCCAGCAGTTACTCGATTTGGGCGTCTGGCTACACCTTC. It specifies CASSYSIWASGYTF.

This clone was seen just once. V gene TRBV7-9 combines with J gene TRBJ2-3; 8 bases are a match to TRBD1. The CDR3 contains 14 residues. CDR1 is SEHNR, CDR2 FQNEAQ, per germline (reference sequence). V lost 6 bases and J lost 5; bases outside the gene matches: 7. The CDR3 spells CASSKGQAQDTQYF. In nucleotides, the CDR3 is TGTGCCAGCAGTAAGGGACAGGCGCAAGATACGCAGTATTTT.

This rearrangement joins TRBV21-1 to TRBJ1-2. TRBV21-1 is termed a pseudogene. The CDR3 is 14 residues long. In DNA form, the CDR3 reads TGTGCCAGCAGCAAAGGTCCATACCTATATGGCTACACCTTC. It is translated as CASSKGPYLYGYTF.

CDR3 nucleotide sequence: TGTGCCAGCAGGAGGGGCGGGAGGTTCCCCTACGAGCAGTACTTC. It is translated as CASRRGGRFPYEQYF. This chain uses TRBV6-1 with TRBJ2-7; 8 bases agree with TRBD2. The CDR3 runs 15 residues. V dropped 6 bases and J dropped 2; count of bases not matched to a gene: 9. CDR1 MNHNS and CDR2 SASEGT come from the germline V gene.

The sample holds one count of this clone. The V and J genes are TRBV10-3 and TRBJ2-2; D is perhaps TRBD2 (5 bases). V was trimmed by 8 bases and J by 3 bases, leaving 13 bases between them. This CDR3 has 14 residues. The germline V gene has CDR1 ENHRY and CDR2 SYGVKD. In DNA form, the CDR3 reads TGTGCCATCCGTGGGCGGGTTGACACCGGGGAGCTGTTTTTT. Protein product: CAIRGRVDTGELFF.

Note on this clone: Its ends do not fully match the called genes, so a read error is possible. The chain links TRBV7-7 to TRBJ2-2, with 9 bases matching TRBD2. CDR1 SSHAT and CDR2 FNYEAQ come from the germline V gene (reference sequence). The CDR3 totals 15 residues. CDR3 sequence (DNA): TGTGCTAGCAGCTTAGCGGGGGCAGGTGCCGGGGAGCTGTTTTTT. As protein: CASSLAGAGAGELFF.

The chain has TRBV5-6 and TRBJ2-7; no firm D call. The CDR3 sequence is 15 residues long. The V gene lost 4 bases and the J gene lost 6 bases, with 20 bases spanning the gap. Germline assignment: CDR1 SGHDT and CDR2 YYEEEE. CDR3 DNA sequence: TGTGCCAGCAGCGCGAACCCACTACCCTCAGGCGAGCAGTACTTC. Residues: CASSANPLPSGEQYF.

This clone was observed once. This sequence joins TRBV5-1 and TRBJ2-5; D perhaps matches TRBD2 (6 bases). This CDR3 comprises 14 residues. From germline, CDR1 is SGHRS and CDR2 YFSETQ. Trimming removed 4 bases from V and 0 bases from J, with 10 bases in between. Here the CDR3 reads CASSTSSNQETQYF. The CDR3 DNA is TGCGCCAGCAGCACTAGCAGTAACCAAGAGACCCAGTACTTC.

The chain recombines TRBV2 with TRBJ1-1; D unclear. V gave up 8 bases and J gave up 1 base, with 17 bases separating them. Germline V gives CDR1 SNHLY, CDR2 FYNNEI. This CDR3 comprises 15 residues. The CDR3 sequence is CASSVIRVSNTEAFF. For the CDR3, the DNA is TGTGCCAGCTCCGTGATTCGGGTATCGAACACTGAAGCTTTCTTT.

This clone was counted once. J is TRBJ1-1 and V is TRBV27; 8 nucleotides line up with TRBD1. There are 14 residues in the CDR3. CDR1 MNHEY and CDR2 SMNVEV come from the germline V gene (reference sequence). Losses at the gene ends were 5 bases for V and 5 bases for J; bases not matched to a gene: 7. The CDR3 DNA follows: TGTGCCAGCAGTCCCGGACAGGGAGGGACTGAAGCTTTCTTT. Translated: CASSPGQGGTEAFF.

This chain uses TRBV2 with TRBJ2-7; D may correspond to TRBD1 or TRBD2 (5 bases each). This CDR3 comprises 13 residues. The germline gives CDR1 SNHLY, CDR2 FYNNEI. V shed 5 bases and J shed 1 base, with 9 bases lying between them. CDR3 in amino acids: CASSRDGSYEQYF. Here the CDR3 DNA reads TGTGCCAGCAGTAGGGACGGGTCCTACGAGCAGTACTTC. Filled out from reference TRBV2 and TRBJ2-7, the complete variable domain reads EPEVTQTPSHQVTQMGQEVILRCVPISNHLYFYWYRQILGQKVEFLVSFYNNEISEKSEIFDDQFSVERPDGSNFTLKIRSTKLEDSAMYFCASSRDGSYEQYFGPGTRLTVT.

The genes are TRBV7-2 and TRBJ2-1, with a possible D match to TRBD2 (5 bases). The germline V gene has CDR1 SGHTA and CDR2 FQGNSA. CDR3 length: 16 residues. V was cut by 1 base and J by 3 bases, with 13 bases left in between. CDR3 loop: CASSLGRPSLYNEQFF. The CDR3 nucleotides are TGTGCCAGCAGCTTAGGACGCCCTAGCCTCTACAATGAGCAGTTCTTC.

CDR3 sequence reads: CASSSRLAGTDTQYF. CDR3 in DNA: TGTGCCAGCAGTTCACGACTAGCGGGAACAGATACGCAGTATTTT. This chain joins TRBV2 and TRBJ2-3, with TRBD2 matching 11 bases. CDR1 is SNHLY and CDR2 is FYNNEI in the germline V gene. The CDR3 covers 15 residues. V was pared by 5 bases and J by 3 bases, with 4 bases of the junction left unmatched.

This clone was detected a few times. The chain is built from TRBV7-9 and TRBJ2-3; 14 bases match TRBD2. CDR3 length equals 16 residues. After removal of 4 bases from V and 7 bases from J, the junction contained 7 bases not matched to a gene. Germline V gene sequence: CDR1 SEHNR, CDR2 FQNEAQ (reference sequence). The CDR3 coding sequence is TGTGCCAGCAGCTCGGGGGGGACTAGCGGGAGTAATACGCAGTATTTT. This sequence encodes CASSSGGTSGSNTQYF.

The rearrangement joins TRBV5-1 to TRBJ2-1; unclear D gene. Looked up from germline, CDR1 is SGHRS and CDR2 is YFSETQ. The CDR3 runs to 14 residues. V dropped 7 bases and J dropped 8 bases, with 19 bases sitting between them. CDR3 sequence: CASRSYTEIYEQFF. CDR3 bases: TGCGCCAGCCGATCTTACACAGAAATCTATGAGCAGTTCTTC. The whole variable domain, remainder taken from reference TRBV5-1 and TRBJ2-1, is KAGVTQTPRYLIKTRGQQVTLSCSPISGHRSVSWYQQTPGQGLQFLFEYFSETQRNKGNFPGRFSGRQFSNSRSEMNVSTLELGDSALYLCASRSYTEIYEQFFGPGTRLTVL.

V gene TRBV7-2 combines with J gene TRBJ2-7; no clear D. The V gene's germline CDR1 is SGHTA and CDR2 FQGNSA. The V end lost 5 bases, the J end lost 2 bases, and 19 bases lay between the germline ends. This CDR3 comprises 16 residues. CDR3 sequence: CASSPVTTFPPYEQYF. DNA for the CDR3: TGTGCCAGCAGCCCAGTTACGACTTTCCCTCCCTACGAGCAGTACTTC.

The chain uses TRBV5-1 and TRBJ2-7; D may be TRBD2 (5 bases). Per germline, CDR1 SGHRS and CDR2 YFSETQ. The CDR3 covers 12 residues. V lost 4 bases to trimming and J lost 6 bases, with 11 bases between them. CDR3 amino acids: CASSLDYLEQYF. DNA of the CDR3: TGCGCCAGCAGCCTAGACTACCTCGAGCAGTACTTC.

Here the CDR3 reads CASRRRNTEAFF. The DNA of the CDR3 is TGTGCCAGCAGGAGGAGAAACACTGAAGCTTTCTTT. The gene calls are TRBV6-5 and TRBJ1-1; D is undetermined. This CDR3 contains 12 residues. The ends were cut back, 6 bases at V and 2 bases at J, with 7 bases in the middle. Looked up from germline, CDR1 is MNHEY and CDR2 is SVGAGI.

This clone was counted once. This chain joins TRBV4-1 and TRBJ2-2; 10 nucleotides match TRBD2. CDR1 is MGHRA, CDR2 YSYEKL, per germline. The CDR3 spans 15 residues. V gave up 5 bases and J gave up 4 bases; unmatched junction bases: 4. The DNA for the CDR3 is TGCGCCAGCAGCGAGGGACTAGCGAGCACCGGGGAGCTGTTTTTT. Its protein product is CASSEGLASTGELFF.

The genes are TRBV5-1 and TRBJ2-5, with 9 bases aligning to TRBD1. The germline V gene encodes CDR1 SGHRS and CDR2 YFSETQ. The CDR3 loop spans 14 amino acids. V lost 4 bases, J lost 5 bases, and 6 bases stayed unmatched. CDR3: CASSAYRGRETQYF. CDR3 in DNA: TGCGCCAGCAGCGCATACAGGGGGCGCGAGACCCAGTACTTC. Full variable domain (outside the CDR3, taken from reference TRBV5-1 and TRBJ2-5): KAGVTQTPRYLIKTRGQQVTLSCSPISGHRSVSWYQQTPGQGLQFLFEYFSETQRNKGNFPGRFSGRQFSNSRSEMNVSTLELGDSALYLCASSAYRGRETQYFGPGTRLLVL.